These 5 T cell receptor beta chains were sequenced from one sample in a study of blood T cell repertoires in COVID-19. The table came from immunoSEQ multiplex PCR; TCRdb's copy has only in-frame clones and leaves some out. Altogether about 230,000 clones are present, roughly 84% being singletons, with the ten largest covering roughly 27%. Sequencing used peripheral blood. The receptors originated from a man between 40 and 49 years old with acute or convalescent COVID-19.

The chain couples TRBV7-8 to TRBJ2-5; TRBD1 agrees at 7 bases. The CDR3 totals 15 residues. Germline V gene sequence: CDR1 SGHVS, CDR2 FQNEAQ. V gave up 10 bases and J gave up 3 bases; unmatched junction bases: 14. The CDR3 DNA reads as TGTGCCATCCGGAAAACTCACAGGGGTGAAGAGACCCAGTACTTC. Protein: CAIRKTHRGEETQYF.

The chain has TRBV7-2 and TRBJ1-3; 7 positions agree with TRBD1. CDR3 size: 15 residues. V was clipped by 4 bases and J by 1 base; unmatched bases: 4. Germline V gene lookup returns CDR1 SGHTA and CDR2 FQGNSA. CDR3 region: CASSWAQGSGNTIYF. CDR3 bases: TGTGCCAGCAGCTGGGCACAGGGGTCTGGAAACACCATATATTTT.

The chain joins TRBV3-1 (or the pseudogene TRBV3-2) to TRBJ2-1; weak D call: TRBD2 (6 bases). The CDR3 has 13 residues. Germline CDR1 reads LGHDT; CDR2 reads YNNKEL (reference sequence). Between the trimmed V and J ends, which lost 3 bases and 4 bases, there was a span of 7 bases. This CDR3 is CASSHRGYNEQFF. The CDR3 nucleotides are TGTGCCAGCAGCCATCGGGGGTACAATGAGCAGTTCTTC.

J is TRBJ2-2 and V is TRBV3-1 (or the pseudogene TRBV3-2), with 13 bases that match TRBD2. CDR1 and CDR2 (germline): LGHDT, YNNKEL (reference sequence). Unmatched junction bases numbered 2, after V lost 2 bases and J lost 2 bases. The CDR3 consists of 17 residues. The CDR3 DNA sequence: TGTGCCAGCAGCCAACCGGGACTAGCGGGAAACACCGGGGAGCTGTTTTTT. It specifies CASSQPGLAGNTGELFF.

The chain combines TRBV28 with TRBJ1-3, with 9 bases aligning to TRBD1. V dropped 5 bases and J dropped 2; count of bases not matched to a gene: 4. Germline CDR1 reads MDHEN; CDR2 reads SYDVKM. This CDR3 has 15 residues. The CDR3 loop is CASSGGQGTGNTIYF. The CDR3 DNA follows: TGTGCCAGCAGTGGGGGACAGGGCACTGGAAACACCATATATTTT. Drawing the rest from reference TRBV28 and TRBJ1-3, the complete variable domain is DVKVTQSSRYLVKRTGEKVFLECVQDMDHENMFWYRQDPGLGLRLIYFSYDVKMKEKGDIPEGYSVSREKKERFSLILESASTNQTSMYLCASSGGQGTGNTIYFGEGSWLTVV.